This T cell receptor beta chain was profiled in a study of cytomegalovirus exposure and HLA in healthy donors. Study-level background: In a later analysis, the roughly 120 validation repertoires were reported to have used the same platform as the 666 first-cohort repertoires. Study conclusions and caveats: Cytomegalovirus association was listed for around 170 TCR beta chains.

As regards this clone: Its specificity is not known.

Profiling relied on immunoSEQ multiplex PCR, and the TCRdb table lists in-frame clones only, not all of them. The repertoire holds 55,000 to 70,000 clones, with 92% as singletons. Trimming took 4 bases from V and 1 from J; bases not matched to a gene: 7. The V gene's germline CDR1 is LNHNV and CDR2 YYDKDF (reference sequence). The CDR3 loop spans 17 amino acids. V and J are TRBV15 and TRBJ2-3; 11 bases are a match to TRBD2. This clonotype was sampled from a man aged 18 to 35 in good health and CMV-seropositive. Sequencing was performed on PBMCs. The CDR3 region is CATSTVPGLAGTDTQYF. CDR3 coding DNA: TGTGCCACCAGCACCGTACCGGGACTAGCGGGCACAGATACGCAGTATTTT.